This T cell receptor (beta chain) was sequenced during a study of blood T cell repertoires in COVID-19. Clones were sequenced by immunoSEQ multiplex PCR, and TCRdb holds only the in-frame ones, with some missing. Of tens of thousands of clones in the sample, 82% were seen once. The CDR3 extends over 15 amino acids. V was shortened by 7 bases and J by 8 bases, with 18 bases between the two germline ends. Germline V gene data show CDR1 as WSHSY and CDR2 as SAAADI. The sequence was collected from a woman aged 70-85 years with acute or convalescent COVID-19. This chain connects TRBV10-2 to TRBJ1-6; D call uncertain. The sequenced sample consisted of peripheral blood. The CDR3 nucleotides read TGCGCCAGCATGATCCTGCAATCTGAGTATTCACCCCTCCACTTT. Translating gives CASMILQSEYSPLHF.